The rows below give T cell receptor beta chains drawn from one sample of a study of graft-versus-host responses after intestinal transplantation. Only in-frame clones appear in the TCRdb table, and some are missing; sequencing was by immunoSEQ multiplex PCR. This sample yields 23,000 or so clones, of which 93% are seen a single time; approximately 0.5% belongs to the top ten. This specimen consisted of PBMCs, obtained 18 days after transplant. These receptor sequences come from a human patient who received an intestinal transplant, so some T cells may come from the graft donor. The CDR3 runs from the conserved cysteine through the conserved F or W. Fields, in order: clone size, D gene, V gene, J gene, CDR3 protein, CDR3 DNA. The D gene is left open where the match is weak. Clone size is not always given. Where it is, it says once, few, many or a class for expanded clones.

abundance: -
d_gene: -
v_gene: TRBV5-5
j_gene: TRBJ2-7
CDR3aa: CASSRTGSYEQYF
CDR3nt: TGTGCCAGCAGCAGGACGGGCTCCTACGAGCAGTACTTC

abundance: once
d_gene: -
v_gene: TRBV5-1
j_gene: TRBJ2-3
CDR3aa: CASRPQAKRTDTQYF
CDR3nt: TGCGCCAGCAGACCACAGGCCAAACGGACAGATACGCAGTATTTT

abundance: -
d_gene: -
v_gene: TRBV11-2
j_gene: TRBJ2-4
CDR3aa: CASSSDRGHDIQYF
CDR3nt: TGTGCCAGCAGCTCTGACCGAGGTCACGACATTCAGTACTTC

abundance: -
d_gene: TRBD1
v_gene: TRBV6-6
j_gene: TRBJ2-2
CDR3aa: CASRTGGADGTGELFF
CDR3nt: TGTGCCAGCAGGACAGGGGGCGCAGATGGCACCGGGGAGCTGTTTTTT

abundance: once
d_gene: TRBD1
v_gene: TRBV4-1
j_gene: TRBJ2-7
CDR3aa: CASSHSETGNYEQYF
CDR3nt: TGCGCCAGCAGCCACTCCGAGACAGGGAACTACGAGCAGTACTTC

abundance: -
d_gene: -
v_gene: TRBV14
j_gene: TRBJ2-5
CDR3aa: CASSQEWQDRETQYF
CDR3nt: TGTGCCAGCAGCCAAGAATGGCAGGACCGAGAGACCCAGTACTTC

abundance: -
d_gene: -
v_gene: TRBV7-6
j_gene: TRBJ2-1
CDR3aa: CASSPTSNMGAGSYNEQFF
CDR3nt: TGTGCCAGCAGCCCCACGTCCAACATGGGGGCCGGCTCCTACAATGAGCAGTTCTTC

abundance: -
d_gene: -
v_gene: TRBV5-4
j_gene: TRBJ2-2
CDR3aa: CASSRTGNTGELFF
CDR3nt: TGTGCCAGCAGCCGGACGGGTAACACCGGGGAGCTGTTTTTT

abundance: -
d_gene: -
v_gene: TRBV19
j_gene: TRBJ1-1
CDR3aa: CASSIDIGGTEAFF
CDR3nt: TGTGCCAGTAGTATAGATATAGGGGGGACTGAAGCTTTCTTT

abundance: -
d_gene: -
v_gene: TRBV4-1
j_gene: TRBJ1-3
CDR3aa: CASSQEGNTIYF
CDR3nt: TGCGCCAGCAGCCAAGAGGGAAACACCATATATTTT

abundance: -
d_gene: -
v_gene: TRBV11-3
j_gene: TRBJ1-5
CDR3aa: CASSFQQGQPQHF
CDR3nt: TGTGCCAGCAGCTTCCAACAGGGCCAGCCCCAGCATTTT

abundance: -
d_gene: -
v_gene: TRBV7-9
j_gene: TRBJ2-3
CDR3aa: CASSLDQGRSTDTQYF
CDR3nt: TGTGCCAGCAGCTTAGATCAGGGGCGGAGCACAGATACGCAGTATTTT

abundance: -
d_gene: -
v_gene: TRBV5-1
j_gene: TRBJ2-6
CDR3aa: CASSLRNRPHVLTF
CDR3nt: TGCGCCAGCAGCTTAAGGAACCGACCCCACGTCCTGACTTTC

abundance: -
d_gene: -
v_gene: TRBV27
j_gene: TRBJ1-6
CDR3aa: CASSLLPGDENSPLHF
CDR3nt: TGTGCCAGCAGTTTACTTCCGGGGGATGAGAATTCACCCCTCCACTTT

abundance: -
d_gene: -
v_gene: TRBV27
j_gene: TRBJ1-4
CDR3aa: CASSTRDPTWGEKLFF
CDR3nt: TGTGCCAGCAGCACCCGGGACCCCACATGGGGTGAAAAACTGTTTTTT